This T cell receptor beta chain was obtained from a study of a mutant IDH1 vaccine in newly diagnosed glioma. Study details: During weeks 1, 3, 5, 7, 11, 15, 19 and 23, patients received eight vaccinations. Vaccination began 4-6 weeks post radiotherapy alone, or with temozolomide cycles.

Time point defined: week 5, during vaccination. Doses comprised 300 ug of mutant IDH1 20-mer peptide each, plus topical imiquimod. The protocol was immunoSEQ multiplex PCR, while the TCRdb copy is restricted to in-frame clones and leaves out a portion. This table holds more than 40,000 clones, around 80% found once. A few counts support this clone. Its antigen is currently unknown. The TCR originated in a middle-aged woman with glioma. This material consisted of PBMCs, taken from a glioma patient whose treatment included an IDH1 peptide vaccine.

The CDR3 spells CASSLSSSTDTQYF. CDR3 nucleotide sequence: TGTGCCAGCAGTTTAAGCAGCAGCACAGATACGCAGTATTTT. The V call is TRBV27, the J call TRBJ2-3; no reliable D call. Per the germline V gene, CDR1 is MNHEY and CDR2 is SMNVEV (reference sequence). CDR3 length: 14 residues. Deletions cut 2 bases from V and 0 bases from J, with 6 bases between.